The T cell receptor (beta chain) described here comes from a study of cytomegalovirus exposure and HLA in healthy donors. In the study overall: As an earlier analysis found, roughly 180 million T cells yielded 117 million unique TCR beta sequences.

Use of 60 Vbeta and 13 Jbeta primers characterized the PCR. Sequencing used immunoSEQ multiplex PCR; TCRdb keeps in-frame clones, though not all of them. Of 150,000 to 200,000 clones listed, approximately 80% were seen once; the top ten hold roughly 14%. Comment on this clone: Its antigen is undetermined.

General study findings and limits: Earlier analysis found most TCR beta V segments productive about 90% or about 30% of the time. HLA alleles were associated with fewer than 20,000 TCR beta sequences in a later analysis at 0.05 false discovery rate. The authors later found TCR association rates varying by HLA locus, with DRB1 most and HLA-C fewest.

This clonotype originated in a middle-aged woman in good health and CMV-seronegative. Sequenced: PBMCs.

The CDR3 nucleotides are TGTGCCAGTAGTGAGGGAACGAACACTGAAGCTTTCTTT. Encoded protein: CASSEGTNTEAFF. The J gene is TRBJ1-1, the V gene TRBV19; D is uncertain. V was cut by 5 bases and J by 1 base, with 8 bases left in between. The CDR3 is 13 residues long. Germline CDR1 LNHDA, CDR2 SQIVND (reference sequence).